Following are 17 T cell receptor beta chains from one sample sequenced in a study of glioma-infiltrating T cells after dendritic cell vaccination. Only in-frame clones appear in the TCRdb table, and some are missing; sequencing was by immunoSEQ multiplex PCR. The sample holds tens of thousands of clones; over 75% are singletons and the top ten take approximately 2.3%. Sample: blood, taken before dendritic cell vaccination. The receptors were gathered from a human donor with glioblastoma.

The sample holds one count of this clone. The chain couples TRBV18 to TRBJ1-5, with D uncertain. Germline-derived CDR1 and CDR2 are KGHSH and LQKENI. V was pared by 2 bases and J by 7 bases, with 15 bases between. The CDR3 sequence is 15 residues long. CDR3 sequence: CASSPTGVAPQPQHF. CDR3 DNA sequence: TGTGCCAGCTCACCAACTGGAGTAGCCCCCCAGCCCCAGCATTTT.

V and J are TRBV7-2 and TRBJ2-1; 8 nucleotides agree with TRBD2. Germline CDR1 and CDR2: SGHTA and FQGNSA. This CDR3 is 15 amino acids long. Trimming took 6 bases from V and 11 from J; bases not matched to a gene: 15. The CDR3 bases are TGTGCCAGCAGTGCAAGCGGGGGTGTACAATTTCAGCAGTTCTTC. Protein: CASSASGGVQFQQFF.

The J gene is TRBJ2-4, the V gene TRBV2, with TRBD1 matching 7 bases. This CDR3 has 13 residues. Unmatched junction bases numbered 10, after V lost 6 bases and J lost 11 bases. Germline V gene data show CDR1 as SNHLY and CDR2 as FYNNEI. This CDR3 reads CASSTDRDRVQYF. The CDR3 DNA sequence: TGTGCCAGCAGCACTGACAGGGATCGGGTTCAGTACTTC.

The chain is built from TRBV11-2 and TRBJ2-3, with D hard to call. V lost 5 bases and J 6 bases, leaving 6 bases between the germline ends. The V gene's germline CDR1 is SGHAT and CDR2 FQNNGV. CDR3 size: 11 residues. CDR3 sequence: CASSPRDTQYF. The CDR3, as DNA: TGTGCCAGCAGCCCCAGGGATACGCAGTATTTT.

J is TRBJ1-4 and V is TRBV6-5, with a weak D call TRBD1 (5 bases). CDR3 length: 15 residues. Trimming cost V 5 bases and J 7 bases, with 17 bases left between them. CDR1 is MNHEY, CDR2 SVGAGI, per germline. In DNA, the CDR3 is TGTGCCAGCAGTCCGGGGGGGGGTGTTGGTGAAAAACTGTTTTTT. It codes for CASSPGGGVGEKLFF.

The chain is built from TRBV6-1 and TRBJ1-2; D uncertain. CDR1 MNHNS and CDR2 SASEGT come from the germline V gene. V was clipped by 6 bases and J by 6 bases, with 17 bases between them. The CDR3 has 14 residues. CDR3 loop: CASSGRGGQNGYTF. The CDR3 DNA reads TGTGCCAGCAGCGGCCGTGGAGGGCAGAATGGCTACACCTTC.

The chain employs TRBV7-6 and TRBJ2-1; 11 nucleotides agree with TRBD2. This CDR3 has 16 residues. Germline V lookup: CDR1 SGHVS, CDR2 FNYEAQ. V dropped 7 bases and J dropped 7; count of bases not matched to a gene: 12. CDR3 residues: CASTLSGGASRNEQFF. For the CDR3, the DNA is TGTGCCAGCACCCTTAGCGGGGGGGCCTCTAGGAATGAGCAGTTCTTC.

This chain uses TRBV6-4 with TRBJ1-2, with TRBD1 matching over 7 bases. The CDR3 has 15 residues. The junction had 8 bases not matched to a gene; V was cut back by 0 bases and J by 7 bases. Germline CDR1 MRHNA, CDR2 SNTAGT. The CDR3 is CASSDSVDRAVGYTF. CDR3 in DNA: TGTGCCAGCAGTGACTCCGTTGACAGGGCCGTTGGCTACACCTTC.

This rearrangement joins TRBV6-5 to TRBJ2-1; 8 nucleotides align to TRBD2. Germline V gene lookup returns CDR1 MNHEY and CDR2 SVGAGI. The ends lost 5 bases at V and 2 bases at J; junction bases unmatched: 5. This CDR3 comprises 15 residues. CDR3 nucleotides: TGTGCCAGCAGTGACTTACTAGCGGCCTACAATGAGCAGTTCTTC. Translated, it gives CASSDLLAAYNEQFF.

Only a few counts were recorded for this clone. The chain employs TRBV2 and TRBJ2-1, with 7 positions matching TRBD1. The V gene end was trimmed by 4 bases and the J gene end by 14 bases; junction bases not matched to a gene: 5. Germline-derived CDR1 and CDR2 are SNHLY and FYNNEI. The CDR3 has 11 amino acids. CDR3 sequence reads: CASSGQGREFF. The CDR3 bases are TGTGCCAGCAGTGGACAGGGTCGGGAGTTCTTC.

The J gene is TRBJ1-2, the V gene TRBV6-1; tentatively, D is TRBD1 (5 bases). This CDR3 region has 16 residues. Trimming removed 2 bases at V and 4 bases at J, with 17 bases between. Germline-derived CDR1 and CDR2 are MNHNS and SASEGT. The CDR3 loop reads CASSERRRGRSYGYTF. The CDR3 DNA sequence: TGTGCCAGCAGTGAAAGAAGGAGGGGCAGAAGCTATGGCTACACCTTC.

CDR3 bases: TGTGCCAGCAGTGGAAGTGTCCAAATAGGCAATCAGCCCCAGCATTTT. Encoded protein: CASSGSVQIGNQPQHF. This chain joins TRBV2 and TRBJ1-5; D is ambiguous. The CDR3 spans 16 residues. The V and J ends lost 4 bases and 2 bases respectively, with 15 bases between them. Germline V gene sequence: CDR1 SNHLY, CDR2 FYNNEI.

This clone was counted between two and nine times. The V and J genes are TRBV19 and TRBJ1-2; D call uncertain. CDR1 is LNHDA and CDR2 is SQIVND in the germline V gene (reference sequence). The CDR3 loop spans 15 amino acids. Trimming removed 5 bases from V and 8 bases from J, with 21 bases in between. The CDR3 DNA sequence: TGTGCCAGTAGTCCTATATTGTCCGACTTTCTCGGCTACACCTTC. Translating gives CASSPILSDFLGYTF.

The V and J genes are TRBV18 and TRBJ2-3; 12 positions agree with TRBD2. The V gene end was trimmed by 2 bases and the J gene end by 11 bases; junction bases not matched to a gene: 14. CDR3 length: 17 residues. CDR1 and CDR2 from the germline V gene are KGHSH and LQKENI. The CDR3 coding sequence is TGTGCCAGCTCACCAACTTGGACTAGCGGGATCTCCTGGGGGCAGTATTTT. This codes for CASSPTWTSGISWGQYF.

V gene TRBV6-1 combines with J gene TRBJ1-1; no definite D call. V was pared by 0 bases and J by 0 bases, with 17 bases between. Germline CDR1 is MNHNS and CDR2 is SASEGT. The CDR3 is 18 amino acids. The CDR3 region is CASSEAREGRHLNTEAFF. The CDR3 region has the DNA TGTGCCAGCAGTGAAGCGAGGGAGGGCCGGCACCTGAACACTGAAGCTTTCTTT.

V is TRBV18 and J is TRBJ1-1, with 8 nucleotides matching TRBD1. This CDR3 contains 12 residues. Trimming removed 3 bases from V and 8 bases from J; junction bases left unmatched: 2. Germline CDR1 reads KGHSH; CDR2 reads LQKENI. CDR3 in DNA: TGTGCCAGCTCACCGCGACAGGGGGAAGCTTTCTTT. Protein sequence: CASSPRQGEAFF. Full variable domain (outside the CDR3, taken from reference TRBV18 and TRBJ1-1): NAGVMQNPRHLVRRRGQEARLRCSPMKGHSHVYWYRQLPEEGLKFMVYLQKENIIDESGMPKERFSAEFPKEGPSILRIQQVVRGDSAAYFCASSPRQGEAFFGQGTRLTVV.

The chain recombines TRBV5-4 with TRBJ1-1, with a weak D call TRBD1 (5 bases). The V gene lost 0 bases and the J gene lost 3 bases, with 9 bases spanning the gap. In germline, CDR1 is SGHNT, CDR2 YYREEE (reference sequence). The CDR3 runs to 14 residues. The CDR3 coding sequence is TGTGCCAGCAGCTTGGGACAGAGAGACACTGAAGCTTTCTTT. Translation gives CASSLGQRDTEAFF. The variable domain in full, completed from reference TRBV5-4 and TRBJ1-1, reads ETGVTQSPTHLIKTRGQQVTLRCSSQSGHNTVSWYQQALGQGPQFIFQYYREEENGRGNFPPRFSGLQFPNYSSELNVNALELDDSALYLCASSLGQRDTEAFFGQGTRLTVV.